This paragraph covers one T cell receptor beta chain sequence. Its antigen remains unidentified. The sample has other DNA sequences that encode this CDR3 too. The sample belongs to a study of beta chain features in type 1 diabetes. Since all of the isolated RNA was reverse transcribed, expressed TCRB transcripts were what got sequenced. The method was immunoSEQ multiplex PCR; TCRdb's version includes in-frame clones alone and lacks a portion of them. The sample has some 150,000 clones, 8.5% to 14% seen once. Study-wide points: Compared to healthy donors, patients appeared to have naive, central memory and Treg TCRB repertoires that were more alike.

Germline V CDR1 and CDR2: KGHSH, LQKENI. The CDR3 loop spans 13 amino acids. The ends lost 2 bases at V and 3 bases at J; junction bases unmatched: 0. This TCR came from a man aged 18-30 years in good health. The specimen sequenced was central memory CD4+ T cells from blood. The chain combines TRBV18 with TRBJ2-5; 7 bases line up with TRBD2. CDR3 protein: CASSPGLEETQYF. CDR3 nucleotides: TGTGCCAGCTCACCAGGACTAGAAGAGACCCAGTACTTC.